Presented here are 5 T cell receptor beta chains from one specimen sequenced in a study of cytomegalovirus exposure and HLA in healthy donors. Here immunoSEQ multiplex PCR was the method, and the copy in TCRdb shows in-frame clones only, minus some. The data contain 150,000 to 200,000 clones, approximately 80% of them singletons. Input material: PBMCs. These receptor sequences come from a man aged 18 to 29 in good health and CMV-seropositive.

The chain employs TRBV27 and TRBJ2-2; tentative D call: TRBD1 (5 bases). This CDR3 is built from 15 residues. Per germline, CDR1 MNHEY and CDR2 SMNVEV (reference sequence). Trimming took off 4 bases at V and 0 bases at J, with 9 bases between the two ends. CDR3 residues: CASSSGLPNTGELFF. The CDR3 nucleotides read TGTGCCAGCAGTTCAGGGCTCCCGAACACCGGGGAGCTGTTTTTT.

The CDR3 nucleotides read TGCGCCAGCAGCTTGGCCGGGTACAGGGACACTGAAGCTTTCTTT. It translates to CASSLAGYRDTEAFF. This chain joins TRBV5-1 and TRBJ1-1; weak D call: TRBD1 (6 bases). The CDR3 covers 15 residues. V was cut by 0 bases and J by 3 bases, with 12 bases left in between. In germline, CDR1 is SGHRS, CDR2 YFSETQ.

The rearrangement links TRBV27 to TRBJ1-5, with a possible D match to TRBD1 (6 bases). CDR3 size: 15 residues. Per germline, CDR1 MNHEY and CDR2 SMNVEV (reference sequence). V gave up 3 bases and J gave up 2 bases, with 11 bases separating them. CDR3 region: CASSLVSGGNQPQHF. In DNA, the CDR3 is TGTGCCAGCAGTTTGGTTTCAGGGGGCAATCAGCCCCAGCATTTT.

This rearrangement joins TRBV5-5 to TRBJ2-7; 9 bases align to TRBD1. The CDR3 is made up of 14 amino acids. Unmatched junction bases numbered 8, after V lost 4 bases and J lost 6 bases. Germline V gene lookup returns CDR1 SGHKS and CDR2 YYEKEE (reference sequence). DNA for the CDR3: TGTGCCAGCAGCATACCGGGACAGGGTCGCGAGCAGTACTTC. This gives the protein CASSIPGQGREQYF.

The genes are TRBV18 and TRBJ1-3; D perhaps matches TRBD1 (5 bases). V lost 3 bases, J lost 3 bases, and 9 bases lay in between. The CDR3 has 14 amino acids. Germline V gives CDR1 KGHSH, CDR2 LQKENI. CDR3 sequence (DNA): TGTGCCAGCTCACCGGGACTTGTTGGAAACACCATATATTTT. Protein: CASSPGLVGNTIYF.